This is a list of T cell receptor beta chains from one sample in a study of early T cells in non-severe SARS-CoV-2 infection. TCRdb re-derived calls from the 5' RACE reads in MiXCR, one entry per CDR3 protein. This repertoire shows some 25,000 distinct CDR3 sequences, around 5.8% found once; its top ten account for under 2.5%. Specimen: whole blood. Source of these receptors: an adult who was a healthcare worker with PCR-confirmed SARS-CoV-2 infection or an uninfected control (not recorded which). Each CDR3 is given without its conserved first and last residue. The order of the fields is D gene, V gene, clone size, J gene, CDR3 protein. The D gene is left open where the match is weak. Expanded clones get a size class; other rows say once, few or many, or leave the size out.

>NA|TRBV7-9|many|TRBJ1-4
ASSPAGRVNEKLF
>TRBD2|TRBV6-5|NA|TRBJ2-1
ASSSNAGGAYNEQF
>TRBD2|TRBV20-1|many|TRBJ2-7
SARSGTSGYEQY
>TRBD2|TRBV18|many|TRBJ2-3
ASSPTAGGADTQY
>TRBD1|TRBV6-5|NA|TRBJ1-1
ASNPTGADTEAF
>NA|TRBV12-3/TRBV12-4|NA|TRBJ1-1
ASSLFPGLWAF
>TRBD1|TRBV29-1|many|TRBJ2-6
SVEEGLTGYGANVLT
>NA|TRBV6-2/TRBV6-3|many|TRBJ1-1
ASRMDSWGTEAF
>NA|TRBV2|many|TRBJ2-5
ASRGGRETQY
>NA|TRBV19|many|TRBJ1-2
ATADRAYGYT
>NA|TRBV7-6|few|TRBJ1-3
ASSRQVSGNTIY
>NA|TRBV29-1|many|TRBJ2-1
SVEGGPNEQF
>TRBD2|TRBV6-5|NA|TRBJ2-4
ASSSLGGGAKNIQY
>NA|TRBV7-3|few|TRBJ1-1
ASSLLGGRQSTEAF
>TRBD1|TRBV29-1|many|TRBJ2-7
SVAGQGGEQY
>NA|TRBV3-1|NA|TRBJ2-5
ASSQSRLQETQY
>NA|TRBV4-3|few|TRBJ1-1
ASSQDYAQGIREAF
>NA|TRBV7-9|many|TRBJ2-2
AGDGTWELF
>TRBD1|TRBV12-3/TRBV12-4|many|TRBJ2-7
ASSLGDSAYEQY
>NA|TRBV11-2|few|TRBJ2-2
ASSSRNTGELF
>NA|TRBV23-1|few|TRBJ2-1
ASRFRGACMYNEQF
>NA|TRBV12-3/TRBV12-4|NA|TRBJ1-2
ASGYTGPGYGYT
>NA|TRBV12-3/TRBV12-4|many|TRBJ1-5
ASSYAGRNQPQH
>NA|TRBV11-2|many|TRBJ2-4
ASSLDPLLAKNIQY